This T cell receptor (beta chain) is drawn from a study of CD8 T cells in ankylosing spondylitis. This clonotype has at least ten counts. Germline CDR1 SGHDN, CDR2 FVKESK. The CDR3 is made up of 15 amino acids. The germline V and J ends were trimmed by 4 bases and 0 bases, with 10 bases remaining between them. Using its own MiXCR run on the 5' RACE reads, TCRdb lists one record per CDR3 protein. The sample yields 150,000 to 200,000 distinct CDR3 sequences, roughly 12% seen once. The sequencing sample was made of blood, either unsorted or a sorted T cell fraction (not recorded which). The TCR sequence derives from a male donor with ankylosing spondylitis or in good health (not recorded which). This rearrangement joins TRBV14 to TRBJ2-1, with D perhaps being TRBD1 or TRBD2 (7 bases each). CDR3 sequence reads: CASSPGGGSYNEQFF. As DNA, the CDR3 is TGTGCCAGCAGCCCAGGGGGGGGCTCCTACAATGAGCAGTTCTTC. The variable domain in full, completed from reference TRBV14 and TRBJ2-1, reads EAGVTQFPSHSVIEKGQTVTLRCDPISGHDNLYWYRRVMGKEIKFLLHFVKESKQDESGMPNNRFLAERTGGTYSTLKVQPAELEDSGVYFCASSPGGGSYNEQFFGPGTRLTVL.